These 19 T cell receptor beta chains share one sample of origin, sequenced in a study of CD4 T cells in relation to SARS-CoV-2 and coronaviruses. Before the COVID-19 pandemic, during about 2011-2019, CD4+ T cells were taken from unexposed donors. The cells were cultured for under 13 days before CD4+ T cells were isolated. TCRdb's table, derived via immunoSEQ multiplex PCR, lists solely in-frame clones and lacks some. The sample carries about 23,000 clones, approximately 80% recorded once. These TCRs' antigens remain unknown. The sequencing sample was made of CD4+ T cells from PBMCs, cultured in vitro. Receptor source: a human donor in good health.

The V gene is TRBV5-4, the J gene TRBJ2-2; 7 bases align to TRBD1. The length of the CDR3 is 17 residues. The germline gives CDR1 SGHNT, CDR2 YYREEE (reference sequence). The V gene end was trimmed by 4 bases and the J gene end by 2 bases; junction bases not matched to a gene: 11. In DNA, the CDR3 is TGTGCCAGCAGCAAGGGACAGCTTGGGGGAAACACCGGGGAGCTGTTTTTT. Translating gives CASSKGQLGGNTGELFF.

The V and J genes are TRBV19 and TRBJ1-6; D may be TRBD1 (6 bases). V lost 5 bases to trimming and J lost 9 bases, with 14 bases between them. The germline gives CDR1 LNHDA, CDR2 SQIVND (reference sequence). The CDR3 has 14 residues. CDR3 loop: CASSLDSSGSPLHF. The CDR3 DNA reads TGTGCCAGTAGTTTGGACAGTTCTGGTTCACCCCTCCACTTT.

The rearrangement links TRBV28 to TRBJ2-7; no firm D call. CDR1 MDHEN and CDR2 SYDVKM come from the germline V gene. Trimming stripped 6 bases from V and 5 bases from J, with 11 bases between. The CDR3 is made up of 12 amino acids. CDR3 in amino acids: CASRPTTNEQYF. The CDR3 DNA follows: TGTGCCAGCAGACCGACCACGAACGAGCAGTACTTC.

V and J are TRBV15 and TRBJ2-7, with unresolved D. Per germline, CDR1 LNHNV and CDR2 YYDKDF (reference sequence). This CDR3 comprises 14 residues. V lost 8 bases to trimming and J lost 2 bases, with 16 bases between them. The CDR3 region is CATSPGWEPYEQYF. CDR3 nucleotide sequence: TGTGCCACCTCCCCGGGTTGGGAACCCTACGAGCAGTACTTC. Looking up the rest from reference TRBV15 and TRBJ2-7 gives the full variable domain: DAMVIQNPRYQVTQFGKPVTLSCSQTLNHNVMYWYQQKSSQAPKLLFHYYDKDFNNEADTPDNFQSRRPNTSFCFLDIRSPGLGDTAMYLCATSPGWEPYEQYFGPGTRLTVT.

DNA for the CDR3: TGTGCCAGTAGTATCGTAGCGGGACGCACAGATACGCAGTATTTT. Its protein product is CASSIVAGRTDTQYF. This chain joins TRBV19 and TRBJ2-3; 8 nucleotides line up with TRBD2. Germline lookup yields CDR1 LNHDA and CDR2 SQIVND (reference sequence). CDR3 length: 15 amino acids. The V segment lost 3 bases and the J segment 1 base; nucleotides outside the gene matches: 3.

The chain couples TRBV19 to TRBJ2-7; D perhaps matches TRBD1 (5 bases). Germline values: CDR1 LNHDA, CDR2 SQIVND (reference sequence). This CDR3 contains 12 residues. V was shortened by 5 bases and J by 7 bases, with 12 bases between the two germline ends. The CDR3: CASSLQGREQYF. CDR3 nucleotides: TGTGCCAGTAGTCTGCAGGGCAGGGAGCAGTACTTC.

This CDR3 reads CASSPGGAANYGYTF. In nucleotides, the CDR3 is TGTGCCAGTAGTCCTGGGGGTGCGGCGAACTATGGCTACACCTTC. The chain uses TRBV19 and TRBJ1-2, with D possibly matching TRBD1 (5 bases). Germline CDR1 LNHDA, CDR2 SQIVND (reference sequence). V dropped 5 bases and J dropped 2 bases, with 15 bases sitting between them. CDR3 size: 15 residues.

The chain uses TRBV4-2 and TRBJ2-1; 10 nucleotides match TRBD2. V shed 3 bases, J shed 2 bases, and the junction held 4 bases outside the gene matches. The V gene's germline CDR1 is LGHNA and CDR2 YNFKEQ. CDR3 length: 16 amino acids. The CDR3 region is CASSQDLAGAYNEQFF. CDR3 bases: TGTGCCAGCAGCCAGGATCTAGCGGGGGCCTACAATGAGCAGTTCTTC.

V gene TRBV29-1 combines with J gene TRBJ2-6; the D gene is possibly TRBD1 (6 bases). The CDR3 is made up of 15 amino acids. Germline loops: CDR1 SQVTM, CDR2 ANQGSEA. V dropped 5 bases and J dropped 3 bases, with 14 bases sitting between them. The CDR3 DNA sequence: TGCAGCGTTCGAGGACAGTTCGGTGGGGCCAACGTCCTGACTTTC. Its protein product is CSVRGQFGGANVLTF.

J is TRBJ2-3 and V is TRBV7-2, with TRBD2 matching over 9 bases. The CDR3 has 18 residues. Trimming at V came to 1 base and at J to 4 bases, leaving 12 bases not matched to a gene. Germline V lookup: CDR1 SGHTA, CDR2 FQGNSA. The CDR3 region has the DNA TGTGCCAGCAGCTTAGTATCCCTGGCTAGCGGGATGGCAGATACGCAGTATTTT. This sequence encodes CASSLVSLASGMADTQYF.

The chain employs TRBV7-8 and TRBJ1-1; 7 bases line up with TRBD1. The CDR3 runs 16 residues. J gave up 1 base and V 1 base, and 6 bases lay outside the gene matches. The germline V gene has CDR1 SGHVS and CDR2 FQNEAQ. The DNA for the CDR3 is TGTGCCAGCAGCTTAGGCAACAGGGGACAGAACACTGAAGCTTTCTTT. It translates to CASSLGNRGQNTEAFF.

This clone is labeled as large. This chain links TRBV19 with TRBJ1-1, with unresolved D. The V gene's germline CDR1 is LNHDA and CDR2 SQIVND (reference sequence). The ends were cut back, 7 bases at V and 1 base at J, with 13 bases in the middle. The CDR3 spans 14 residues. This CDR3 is CASIKVAGNTEAFF. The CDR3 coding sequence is TGTGCCAGTATTAAGGTAGCAGGGAACACTGAAGCTTTCTTT.

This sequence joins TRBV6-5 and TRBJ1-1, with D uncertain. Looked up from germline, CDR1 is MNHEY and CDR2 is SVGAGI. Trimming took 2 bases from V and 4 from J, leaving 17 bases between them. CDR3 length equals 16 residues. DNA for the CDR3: TGTGCCAGCAGTTACCACTACGCCGGGTTGGGCACTGAAGCTTTCTTT. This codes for CASSYHYAGLGTEAFF.

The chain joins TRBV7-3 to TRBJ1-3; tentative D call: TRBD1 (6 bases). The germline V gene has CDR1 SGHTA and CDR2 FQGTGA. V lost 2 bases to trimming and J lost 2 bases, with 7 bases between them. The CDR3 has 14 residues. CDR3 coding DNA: TGTGCCAGCAGCTTAGGGGGGCCTGGAAACACCATATATTTT. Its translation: CASSLGGPGNTIYF.

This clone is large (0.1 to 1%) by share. CDR3 in amino acids: CASSLDGGSGNTIYF. In nucleotides, the CDR3 is TGTGCCAGCAGCTTAGACGGCGGCTCTGGAAACACCATATATTTT. The genes are TRBV7-9 and TRBJ1-3; unclear D gene. The germline V gene encodes CDR1 SEHNR and CDR2 FQNEAQ (reference sequence). Trimming removed 1 base from V and 0 bases from J, with 7 bases in between. There are 15 residues in the CDR3.

Here the CDR3 reads CASSPTSGQTQYF. DNA for the CDR3: TGTGCCAGCAGCCCCACCTCAGGCCAGACCCAGTACTTC. This sequence joins TRBV9 and TRBJ2-5; no definite D call. Trimming took 4 bases from V and 6 from J, leaving 13 bases between them. Germline CDR1 SGDLS, CDR2 YYNGEE. CDR3 length: 13 amino acids.

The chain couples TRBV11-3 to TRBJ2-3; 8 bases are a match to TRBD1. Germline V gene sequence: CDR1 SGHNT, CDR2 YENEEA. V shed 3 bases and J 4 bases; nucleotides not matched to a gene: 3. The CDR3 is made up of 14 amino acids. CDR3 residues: CASSFHRGSDTQYF. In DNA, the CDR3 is TGTGCCAGCAGCTTCCACAGGGGGTCAGATACGCAGTATTTT. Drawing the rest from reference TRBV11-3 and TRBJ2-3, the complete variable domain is EAGVVQSPRYKIIEKKQPVAFWCNPISGHNTLYWYLQNLGQGPELLIRYENEEAVDDSQLPKDRFSAERLKGVDSTLKIQPAELGDSAVYLCASSFHRGSDTQYFGPGTRLTVL.

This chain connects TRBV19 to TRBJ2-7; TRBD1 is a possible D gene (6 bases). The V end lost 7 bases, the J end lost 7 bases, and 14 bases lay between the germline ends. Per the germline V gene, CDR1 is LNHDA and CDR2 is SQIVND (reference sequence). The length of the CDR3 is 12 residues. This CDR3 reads CASNHRAGEQYF. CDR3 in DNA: TGTGCCAGTAATCACAGGGCAGGAGAGCAGTACTTC. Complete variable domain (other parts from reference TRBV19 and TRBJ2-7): DGGITQSPKYLFRKEGQNVTLSCEQNLNHDAMYWYRQDPGQGLRLIYYSQIVNDFQKGDIAEGYSVSREKKESFPLTVTSAQKNPTAFYLCASNHRAGEQYFGPGTRLTVT.

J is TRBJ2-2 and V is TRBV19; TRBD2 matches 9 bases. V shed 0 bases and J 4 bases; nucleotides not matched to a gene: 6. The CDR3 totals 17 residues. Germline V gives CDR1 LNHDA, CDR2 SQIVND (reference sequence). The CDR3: CASSIDAGLAATGELFF. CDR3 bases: TGTGCCAGTAGTATAGATGCGGGACTAGCAGCCACCGGGGAGCTGTTTTTT.